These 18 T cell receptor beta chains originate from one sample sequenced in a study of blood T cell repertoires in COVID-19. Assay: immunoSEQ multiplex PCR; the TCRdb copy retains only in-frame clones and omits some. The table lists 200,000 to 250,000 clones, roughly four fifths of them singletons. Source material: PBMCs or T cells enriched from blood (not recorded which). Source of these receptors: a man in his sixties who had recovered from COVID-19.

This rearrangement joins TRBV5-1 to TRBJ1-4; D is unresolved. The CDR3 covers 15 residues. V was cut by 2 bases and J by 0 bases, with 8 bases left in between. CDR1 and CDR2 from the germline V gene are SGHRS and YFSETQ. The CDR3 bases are TGCGCCAGCAGCTTAGAGGGAGCAACTAATGAAAAACTGTTTTTT. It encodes CASSLEGATNEKLFF.

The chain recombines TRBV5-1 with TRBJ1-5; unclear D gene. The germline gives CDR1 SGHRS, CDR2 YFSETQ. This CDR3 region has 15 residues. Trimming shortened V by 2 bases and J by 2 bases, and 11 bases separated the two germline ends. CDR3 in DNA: TGCGCCAGCAGCTTTGGCGGGGAAGGCAATCAGCCCCAGCATTTT. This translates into CASSFGGEGNQPQHF.

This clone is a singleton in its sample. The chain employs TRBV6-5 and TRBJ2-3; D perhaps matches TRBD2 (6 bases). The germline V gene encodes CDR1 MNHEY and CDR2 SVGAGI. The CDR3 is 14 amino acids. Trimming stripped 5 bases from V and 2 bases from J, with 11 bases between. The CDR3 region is CASSTGLNTDTQYF. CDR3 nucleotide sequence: TGTGCCAGCAGTACTGGACTAAACACAGATACGCAGTATTTT.

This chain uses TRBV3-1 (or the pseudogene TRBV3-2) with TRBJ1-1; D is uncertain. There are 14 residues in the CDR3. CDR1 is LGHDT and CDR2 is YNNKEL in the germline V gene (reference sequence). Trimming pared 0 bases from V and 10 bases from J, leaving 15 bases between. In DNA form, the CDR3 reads TGTGCCAGCAGCCAAGATGTTAGAGGCATAGTAGCTTTCTTT. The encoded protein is CASSQDVRGIVAFF.

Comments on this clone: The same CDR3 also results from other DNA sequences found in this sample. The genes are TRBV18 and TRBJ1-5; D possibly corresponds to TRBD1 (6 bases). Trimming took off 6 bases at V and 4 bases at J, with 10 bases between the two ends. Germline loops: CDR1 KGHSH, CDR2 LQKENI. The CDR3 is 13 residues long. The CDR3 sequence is CASSQDRNQPQHF. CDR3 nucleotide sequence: TGTGCCAGCTCTCAAGACAGGAATCAGCCCCAGCATTTT.

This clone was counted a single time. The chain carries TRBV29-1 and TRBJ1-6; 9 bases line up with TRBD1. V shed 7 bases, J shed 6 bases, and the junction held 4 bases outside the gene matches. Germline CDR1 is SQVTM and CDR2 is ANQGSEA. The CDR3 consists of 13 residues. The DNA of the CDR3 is TGCAGCGCCCAGACAGGGGGTAATTCACCCCTCCACTTT. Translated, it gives CSAQTGGNSPLHF.

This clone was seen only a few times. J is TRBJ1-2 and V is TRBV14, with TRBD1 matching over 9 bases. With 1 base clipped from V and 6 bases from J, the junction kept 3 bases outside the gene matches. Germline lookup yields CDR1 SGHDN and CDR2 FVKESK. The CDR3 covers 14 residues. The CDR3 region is CASSQAGTGHGYTF. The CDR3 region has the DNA TGTGCCAGCAGCCAAGCCGGGACAGGGCATGGCTACACCTTC.

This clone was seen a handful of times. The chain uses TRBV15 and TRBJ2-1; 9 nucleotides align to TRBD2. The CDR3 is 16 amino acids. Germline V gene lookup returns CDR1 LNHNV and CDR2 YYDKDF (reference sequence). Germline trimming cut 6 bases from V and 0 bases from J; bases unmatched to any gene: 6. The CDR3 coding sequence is TGTGCCACCAGTGGCGGGGGGGCCTTCTCCTACAATGAGCAGTTCTTC. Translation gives CATSGGGAFSYNEQFF.

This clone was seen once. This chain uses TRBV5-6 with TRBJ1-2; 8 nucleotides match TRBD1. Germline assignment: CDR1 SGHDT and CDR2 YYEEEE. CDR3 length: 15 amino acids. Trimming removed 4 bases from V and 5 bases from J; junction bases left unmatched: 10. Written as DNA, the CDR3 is TGTGCCAGCAGCGTGATGACAGGGGTAGGGTATGGCTACACCTTC. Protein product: CASSVMTGVGYGYTF.

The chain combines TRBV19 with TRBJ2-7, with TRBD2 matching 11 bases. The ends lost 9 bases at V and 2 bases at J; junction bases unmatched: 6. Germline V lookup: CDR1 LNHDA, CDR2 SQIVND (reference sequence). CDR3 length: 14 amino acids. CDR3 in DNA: TGTGCCAGCACTACTAGCGGGGGAGCCTACGAGCAGTACTTC. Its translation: CASTTSGGAYEQYF.

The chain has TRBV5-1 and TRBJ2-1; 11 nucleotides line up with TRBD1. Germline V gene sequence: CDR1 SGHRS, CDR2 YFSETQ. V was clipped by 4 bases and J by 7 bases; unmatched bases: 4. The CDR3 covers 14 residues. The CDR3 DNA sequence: TGCGCCAGCAGCCACGGACAGGGGGCGAATGAGCAGTTCTTC. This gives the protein CASSHGQGANEQFF.

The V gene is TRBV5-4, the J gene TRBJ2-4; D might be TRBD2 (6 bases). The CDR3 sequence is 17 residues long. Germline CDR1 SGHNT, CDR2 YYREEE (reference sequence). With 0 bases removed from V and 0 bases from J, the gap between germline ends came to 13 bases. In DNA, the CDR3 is TGTGCCAGCAGCTTGGTGGGGGGTCAACTAGCCAAAAACATTCAGTACTTC. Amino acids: CASSLVGGQLAKNIQYF.

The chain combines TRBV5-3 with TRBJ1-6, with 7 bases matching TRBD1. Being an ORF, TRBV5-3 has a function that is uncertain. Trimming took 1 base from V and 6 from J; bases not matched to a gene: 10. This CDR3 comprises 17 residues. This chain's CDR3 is CARSLRDSDTLNSPLHF. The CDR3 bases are TGTGCCAGAAGCTTGCGGGACAGCGACACACTTAATTCACCCCTCCACTTT.

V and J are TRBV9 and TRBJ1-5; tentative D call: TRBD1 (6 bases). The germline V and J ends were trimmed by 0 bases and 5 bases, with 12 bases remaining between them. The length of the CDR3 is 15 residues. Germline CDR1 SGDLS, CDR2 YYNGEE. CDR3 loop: CASSVVRGGDQPQHF. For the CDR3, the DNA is TGTGCCAGCAGCGTAGTCAGGGGAGGGGATCAGCCCCAGCATTTT.

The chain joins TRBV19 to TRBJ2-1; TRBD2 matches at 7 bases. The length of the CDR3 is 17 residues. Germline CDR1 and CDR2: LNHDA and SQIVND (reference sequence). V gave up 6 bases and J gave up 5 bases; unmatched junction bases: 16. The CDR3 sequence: CASRSITRRGDHNEQFF. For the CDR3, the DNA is TGTGCCAGTAGATCCATCACACGTCGGGGGGACCACAATGAGCAGTTCTTC.

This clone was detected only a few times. CDR3 sequence (DNA): TGTGCCAGCAGCCCCCCGACTAGCATTCCCACCGGGGAGCTGTTTTTT. Protein: CASSPPTSIPTGELFF. The V call is TRBV7-9, the J call TRBJ2-2, with TRBD2 identical over 7 bases. The length of the CDR3 is 16 residues. The V and J ends lost 5 bases and 4 bases, in that order; junction bases with no gene match: 10. Germline loops: CDR1 SEHNR, CDR2 FQNEAQ (reference sequence).

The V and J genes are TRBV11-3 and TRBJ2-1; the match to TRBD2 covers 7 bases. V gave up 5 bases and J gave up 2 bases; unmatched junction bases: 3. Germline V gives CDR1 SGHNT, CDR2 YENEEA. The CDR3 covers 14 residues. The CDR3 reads CASSPGGTYNEQFF. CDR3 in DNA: TGTGCCAGCAGCCCCGGGGGGACCTACAATGAGCAGTTCTTC.

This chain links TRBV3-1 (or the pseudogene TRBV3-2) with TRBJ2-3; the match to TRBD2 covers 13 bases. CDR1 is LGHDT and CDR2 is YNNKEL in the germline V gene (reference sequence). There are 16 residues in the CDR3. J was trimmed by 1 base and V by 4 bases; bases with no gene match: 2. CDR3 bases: TGTGCCAGCAGCCTAGGGACTAGCGGGGGCACAGATACGCAGTATTTT. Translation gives CASSLGTSGGTDTQYF.